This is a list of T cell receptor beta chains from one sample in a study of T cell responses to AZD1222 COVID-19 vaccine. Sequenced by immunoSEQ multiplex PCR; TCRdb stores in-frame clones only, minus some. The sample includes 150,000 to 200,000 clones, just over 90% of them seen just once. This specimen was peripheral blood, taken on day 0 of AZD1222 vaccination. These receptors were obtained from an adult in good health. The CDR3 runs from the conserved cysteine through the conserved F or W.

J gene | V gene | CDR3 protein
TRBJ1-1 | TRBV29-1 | CSVARTADAFF
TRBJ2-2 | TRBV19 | CASSSSGRNTGELFF
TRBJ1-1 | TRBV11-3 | CASSLNPNTEAFF
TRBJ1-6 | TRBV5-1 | CASTPIGGLGSPLHF
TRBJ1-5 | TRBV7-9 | CASSPTGARNQPQHF
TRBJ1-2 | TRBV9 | CASSAVGGNYGYTF
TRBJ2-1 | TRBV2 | CASRETGIDEQFF
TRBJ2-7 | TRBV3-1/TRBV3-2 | CASSQDWTGAPTEQYF
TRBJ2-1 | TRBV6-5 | CASSRGLNNEQFF
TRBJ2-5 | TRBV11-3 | CANTDWQETQYF
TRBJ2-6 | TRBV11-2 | CASSFTQGPSGANVLTF
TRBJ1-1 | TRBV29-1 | CSVGFQGRGTEAFF
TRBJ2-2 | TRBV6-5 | CASSYATANTGELFF
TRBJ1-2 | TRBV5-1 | CASSLVGAGSGDYGYTF
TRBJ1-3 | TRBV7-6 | CASSSGTAKYSGNTIYF
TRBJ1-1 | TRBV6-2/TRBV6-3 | CASSITGSGTEAFF
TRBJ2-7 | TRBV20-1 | CSASDRVNHEQYF
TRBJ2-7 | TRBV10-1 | CASSEMTGKLYEQYF
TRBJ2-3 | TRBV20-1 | CSASWGLAGGVGTDTQYF
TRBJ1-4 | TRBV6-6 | CASSLRGINEKLFF
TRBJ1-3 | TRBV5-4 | CASSYLMGNTIYF
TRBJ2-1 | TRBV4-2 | CASSQDGTAVGNEQFF
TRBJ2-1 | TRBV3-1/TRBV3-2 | CASSPPSGPYNEQFF
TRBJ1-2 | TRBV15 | CATLGRTGDSVIYGYTF
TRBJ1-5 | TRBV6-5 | CASSPGQGTGQPQHF
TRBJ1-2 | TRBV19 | CASSIGGPQGYTF
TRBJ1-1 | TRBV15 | CATSRRAGVGNTEAFF
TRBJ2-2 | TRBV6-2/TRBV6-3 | CASSPGGNTGELFF
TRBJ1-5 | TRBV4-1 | CASSQDDGGGRGSQPQHF
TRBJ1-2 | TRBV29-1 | CSGGGGGNYGYTF
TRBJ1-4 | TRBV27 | CASSLFWGMGEKLFF
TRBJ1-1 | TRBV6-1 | CASSDRRMNTEAFF
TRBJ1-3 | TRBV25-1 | CASSEMGSGNTIYF
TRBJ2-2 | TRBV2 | CASTSPPGELFF
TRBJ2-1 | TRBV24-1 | CATSDLPGLSYNEQFF
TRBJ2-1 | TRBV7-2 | CASSPTDRLQFF
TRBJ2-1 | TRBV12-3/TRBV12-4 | CASSSPGSNEQFF
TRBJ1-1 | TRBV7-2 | CASSLAGQIEAFF
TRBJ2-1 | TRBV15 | CATSRVGLAGENEQFF
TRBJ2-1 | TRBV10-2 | CASSEGPSGRNEQFF
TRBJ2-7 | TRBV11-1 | CASSLGAGGFYEQYF
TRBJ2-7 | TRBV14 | CANKPGGGAGGLCEQYF
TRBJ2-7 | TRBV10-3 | CAISDETIYEQYF
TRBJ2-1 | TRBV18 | CASSPLAGVSYNEQFF
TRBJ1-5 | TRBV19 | CASSTRTGSQPQHF
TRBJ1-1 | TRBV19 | CASTTSGGVLGTEAFF
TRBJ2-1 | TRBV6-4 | CASSTLAGNSYNEQFF
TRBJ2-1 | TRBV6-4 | CASSDLAGDNEQFF
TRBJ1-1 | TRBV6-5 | CASRFTGQWETEAFF
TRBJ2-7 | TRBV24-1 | CATSSGSSYEQYF
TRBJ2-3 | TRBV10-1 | CATAGGGRGTDTQYF
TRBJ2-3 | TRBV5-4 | CASSLSTSPTDTQYF
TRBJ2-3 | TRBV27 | CASSLLGRTSTDTQYF
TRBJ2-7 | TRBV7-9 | CASSSGTVSYEQYF
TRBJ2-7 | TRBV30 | CAWRARSSYEQYF
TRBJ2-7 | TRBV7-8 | CASSLGQGAPYEQYF
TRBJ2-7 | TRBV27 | CASSLSRAGGFEQYF
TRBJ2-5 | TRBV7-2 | CASSGLARETQYF
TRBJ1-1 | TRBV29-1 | CSVEGGTEAFF